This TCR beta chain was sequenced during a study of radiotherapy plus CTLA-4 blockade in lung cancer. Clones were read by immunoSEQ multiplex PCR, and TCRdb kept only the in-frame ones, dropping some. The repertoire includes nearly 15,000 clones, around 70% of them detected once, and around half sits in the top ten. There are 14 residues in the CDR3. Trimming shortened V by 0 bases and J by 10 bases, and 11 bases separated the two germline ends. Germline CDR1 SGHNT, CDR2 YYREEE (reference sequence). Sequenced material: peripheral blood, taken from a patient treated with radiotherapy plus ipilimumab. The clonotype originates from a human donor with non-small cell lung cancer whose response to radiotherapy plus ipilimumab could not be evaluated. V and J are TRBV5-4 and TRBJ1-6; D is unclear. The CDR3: CASSLESRESPLHF. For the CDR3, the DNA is TGTGCCAGCAGCTTGGAGTCTCGTGAGTCACCCCTCCACTTT.